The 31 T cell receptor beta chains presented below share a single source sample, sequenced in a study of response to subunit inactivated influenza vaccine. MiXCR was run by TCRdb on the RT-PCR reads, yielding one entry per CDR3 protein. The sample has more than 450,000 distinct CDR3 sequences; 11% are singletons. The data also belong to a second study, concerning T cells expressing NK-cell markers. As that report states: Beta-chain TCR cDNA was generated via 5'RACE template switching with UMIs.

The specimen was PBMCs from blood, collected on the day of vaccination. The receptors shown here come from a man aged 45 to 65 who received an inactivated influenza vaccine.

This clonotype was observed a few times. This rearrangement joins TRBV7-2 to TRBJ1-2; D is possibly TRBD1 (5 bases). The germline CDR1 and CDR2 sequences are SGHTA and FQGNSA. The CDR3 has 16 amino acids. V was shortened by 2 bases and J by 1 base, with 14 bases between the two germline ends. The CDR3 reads CASSLRGSPLNYGYTF. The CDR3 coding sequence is TGTGCCAGCAGCTTAAGGGGCAGTCCCCTTAACTATGGCTACACCTTC.

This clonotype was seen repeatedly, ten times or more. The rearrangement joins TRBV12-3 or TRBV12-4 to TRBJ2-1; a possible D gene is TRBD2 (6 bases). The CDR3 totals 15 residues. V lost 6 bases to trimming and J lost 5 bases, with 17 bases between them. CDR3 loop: CASSRLMEGHNEQFF. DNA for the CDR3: TGTGCCAGCAGCCGCCTCATGGAGGGACACAATGAGCAGTTCTTC.

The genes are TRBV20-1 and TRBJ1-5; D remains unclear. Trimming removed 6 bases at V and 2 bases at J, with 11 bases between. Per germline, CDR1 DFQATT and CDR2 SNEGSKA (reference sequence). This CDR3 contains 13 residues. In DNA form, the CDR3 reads TGCAGTGCACTTGGAGGCGGCAATCAGCCCCAGCATTTT. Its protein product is CSALGGGNQPQHF.

CDR3 protein: CASSPSGTGGHTGELFF. The CDR3 bases are TGTGCCAGCAGCCCATCCGGGACAGGGGGACACACCGGGGAGCTGTTTTTT. The chain combines TRBV14 with TRBJ2-2, with TRBD1 matching over 11 bases. This CDR3 is built from 17 residues. From germline, CDR1 is SGHDN and CDR2 FVKESK. Unmatched junction bases numbered 7, after V lost 4 bases and J lost 3 bases.

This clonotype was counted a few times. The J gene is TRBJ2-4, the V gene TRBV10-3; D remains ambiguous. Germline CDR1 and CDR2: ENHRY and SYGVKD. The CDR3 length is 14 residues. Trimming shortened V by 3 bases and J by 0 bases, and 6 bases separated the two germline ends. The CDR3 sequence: CAISDSVAKNIQYF. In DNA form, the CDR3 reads TGTGCCATCAGTGACTCCGTAGCCAAAAACATTCAGTACTTC.

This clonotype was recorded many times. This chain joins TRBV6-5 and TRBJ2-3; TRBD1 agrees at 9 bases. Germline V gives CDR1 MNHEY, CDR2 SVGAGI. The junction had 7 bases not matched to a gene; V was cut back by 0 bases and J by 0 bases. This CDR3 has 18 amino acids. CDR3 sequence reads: CASSYSWDRVLSTDTQYF. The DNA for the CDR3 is TGTGCCAGCAGTTACTCGTGGGACAGGGTCCTAAGCACAGATACGCAGTATTTT.

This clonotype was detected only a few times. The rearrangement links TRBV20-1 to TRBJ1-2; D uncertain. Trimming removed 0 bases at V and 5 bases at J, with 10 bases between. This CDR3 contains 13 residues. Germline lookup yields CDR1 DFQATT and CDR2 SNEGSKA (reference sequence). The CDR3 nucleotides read TGCAGTGCTAGAGATCCCGGGGATTATGGCTACACCTTC. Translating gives CSARDPGDYGYTF.

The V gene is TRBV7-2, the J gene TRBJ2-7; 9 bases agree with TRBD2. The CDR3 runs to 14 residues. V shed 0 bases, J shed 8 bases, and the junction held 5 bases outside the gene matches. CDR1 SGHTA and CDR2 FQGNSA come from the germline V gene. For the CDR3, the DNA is TGTGCCAGCAGCTTAGCGGAGACTAGCGGACAGCAGTACTTC. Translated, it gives CASSLAETSGQQYF.

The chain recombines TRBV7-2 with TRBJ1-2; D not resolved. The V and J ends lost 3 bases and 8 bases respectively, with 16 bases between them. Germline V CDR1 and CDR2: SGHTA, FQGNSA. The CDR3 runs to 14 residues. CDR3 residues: CASSFKDLPLGYTF. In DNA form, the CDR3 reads TGTGCCAGCAGCTTCAAAGACCTACCTCTGGGCTACACCTTC.

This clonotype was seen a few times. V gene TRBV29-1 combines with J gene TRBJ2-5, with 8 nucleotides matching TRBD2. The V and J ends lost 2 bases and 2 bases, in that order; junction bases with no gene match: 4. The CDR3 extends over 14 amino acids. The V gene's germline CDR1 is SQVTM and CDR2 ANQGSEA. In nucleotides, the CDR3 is TGCAGCGTTGAATGGGCGGGAGGACAAGAGACCCAGTACTTC. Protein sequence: CSVEWAGGQETQYF.

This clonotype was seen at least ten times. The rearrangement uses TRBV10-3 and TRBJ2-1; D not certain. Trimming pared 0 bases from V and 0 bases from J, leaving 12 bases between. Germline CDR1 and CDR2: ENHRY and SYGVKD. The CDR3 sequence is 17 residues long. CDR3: CAISESWAASSYNEQFF. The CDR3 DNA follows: TGTGCCATCAGTGAGTCTTGGGCAGCTAGCTCCTACAATGAGCAGTTCTTC.

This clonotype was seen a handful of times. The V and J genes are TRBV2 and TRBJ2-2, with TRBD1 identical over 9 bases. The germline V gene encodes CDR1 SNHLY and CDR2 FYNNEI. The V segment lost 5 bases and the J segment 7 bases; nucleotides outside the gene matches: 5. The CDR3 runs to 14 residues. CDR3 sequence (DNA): TGTGCCAGCAGTTTACAGGGGGCCGGCGGGGAGCTGTTTTTT. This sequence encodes CASSLQGAGGELFF.

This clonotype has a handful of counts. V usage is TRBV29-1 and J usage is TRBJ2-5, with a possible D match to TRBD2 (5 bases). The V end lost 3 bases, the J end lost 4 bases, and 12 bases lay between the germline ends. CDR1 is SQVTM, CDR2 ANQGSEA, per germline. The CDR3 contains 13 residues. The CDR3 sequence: CSVDSAGGETQYF. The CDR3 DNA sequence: TGCAGCGTTGACTCAGCAGGAGGAGAGACCCAGTACTTC.

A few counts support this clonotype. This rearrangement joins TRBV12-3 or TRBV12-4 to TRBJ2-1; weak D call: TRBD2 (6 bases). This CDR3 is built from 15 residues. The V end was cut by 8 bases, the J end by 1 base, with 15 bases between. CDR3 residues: CASQGARGSYNEQFF. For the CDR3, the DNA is TGTGCCAGCCAAGGGGCTCGGGGGTCCTACAATGAGCAGTTCTTC.

DNA of the CDR3: TGCGCCAGCAGCCTACGATTGGAGGGGAGCGAGACCCAGTACTTC. It specifies CASSLRLEGSETQYF. The rearrangement uses TRBV4-3 and TRBJ2-5; D is possibly TRBD2 (6 bases). V was trimmed by 4 bases and J by 5 bases, leaving 17 bases between them. Germline values: CDR1 LGHNA, CDR2 YSLEER. The CDR3 sequence is 15 residues long.

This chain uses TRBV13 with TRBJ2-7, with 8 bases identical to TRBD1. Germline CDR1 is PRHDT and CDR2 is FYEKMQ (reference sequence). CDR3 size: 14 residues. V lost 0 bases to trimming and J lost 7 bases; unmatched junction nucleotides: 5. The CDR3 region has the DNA TGTGCCAGCAGCTTAGGGGGACAGGCCTTTGAGCAGTACTTC. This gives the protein CASSLGGQAFEQYF.

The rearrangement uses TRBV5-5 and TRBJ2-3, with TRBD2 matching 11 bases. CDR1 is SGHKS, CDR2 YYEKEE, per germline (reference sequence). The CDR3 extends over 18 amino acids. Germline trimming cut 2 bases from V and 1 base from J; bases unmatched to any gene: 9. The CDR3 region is CASSFFSGGARRTDTQYF. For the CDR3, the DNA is TGTGCCAGCAGCTTCTTTAGCGGGGGGGCGCGTCGCACAGATACGCAGTATTTT.

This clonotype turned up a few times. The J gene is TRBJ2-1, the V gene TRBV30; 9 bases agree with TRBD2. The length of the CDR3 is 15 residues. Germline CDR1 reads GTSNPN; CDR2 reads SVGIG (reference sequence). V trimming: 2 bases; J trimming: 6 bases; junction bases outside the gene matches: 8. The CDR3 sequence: CAWSSLAGRRNEQFF. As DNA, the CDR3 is TGTGCCTGGAGTTCTCTAGCGGGACGTCGCAATGAGCAGTTCTTC.

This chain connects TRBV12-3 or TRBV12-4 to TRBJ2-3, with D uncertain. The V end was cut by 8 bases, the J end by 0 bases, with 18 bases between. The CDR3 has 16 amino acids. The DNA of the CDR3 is TGTGCCAGCGCCCTAGGGTTGCGGCTTAGCACAGATACGCAGTATTTT. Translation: CASALGLRLSTDTQYF.

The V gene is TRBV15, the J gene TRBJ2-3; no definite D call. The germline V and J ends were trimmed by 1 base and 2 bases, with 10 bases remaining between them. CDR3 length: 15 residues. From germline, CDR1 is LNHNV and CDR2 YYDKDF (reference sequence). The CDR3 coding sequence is TGTGCCACCAGCAGAGTAGCCAGCATCACAGATACGCAGTATTTT. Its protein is CATSRVASITDTQYF.

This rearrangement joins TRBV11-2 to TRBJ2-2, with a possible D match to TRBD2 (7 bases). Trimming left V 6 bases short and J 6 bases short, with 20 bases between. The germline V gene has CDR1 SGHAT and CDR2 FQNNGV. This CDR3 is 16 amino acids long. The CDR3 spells CASRPPPGGRPGELFF. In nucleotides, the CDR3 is TGTGCCAGCAGGCCCCCTCCGGGGGGCCGCCCCGGGGAGCTGTTTTTT.

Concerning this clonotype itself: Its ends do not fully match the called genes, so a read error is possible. CDR3 DNA sequence: TGCGCCAGCACCTTGGGCTCGTACCCCTACGAGCAGTACTTC. This gives the protein CASTLGSYPYEQYF. The rearrangement joins TRBV5-1 to TRBJ2-7; no firm D call. This CDR3 comprises 14 residues. Germline CDR1 is SGHRS and CDR2 is YFSETQ.

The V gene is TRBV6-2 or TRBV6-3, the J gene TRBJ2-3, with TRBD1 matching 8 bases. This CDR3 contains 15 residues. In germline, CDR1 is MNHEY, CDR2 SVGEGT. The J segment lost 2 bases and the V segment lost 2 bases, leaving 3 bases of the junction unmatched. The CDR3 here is CASSYKGQDTDTQYF. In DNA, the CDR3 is TGTGCCAGCAGTTACAAGGGACAGGACACAGATACGCAGTATTTT.

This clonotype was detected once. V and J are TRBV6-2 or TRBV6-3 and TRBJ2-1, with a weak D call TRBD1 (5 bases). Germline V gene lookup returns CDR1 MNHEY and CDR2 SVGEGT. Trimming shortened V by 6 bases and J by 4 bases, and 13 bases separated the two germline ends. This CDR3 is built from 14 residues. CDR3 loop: CASRGVQEYNEQFF. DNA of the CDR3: TGTGCCAGCAGAGGGGTCCAGGAGTACAATGAGCAGTTCTTC.

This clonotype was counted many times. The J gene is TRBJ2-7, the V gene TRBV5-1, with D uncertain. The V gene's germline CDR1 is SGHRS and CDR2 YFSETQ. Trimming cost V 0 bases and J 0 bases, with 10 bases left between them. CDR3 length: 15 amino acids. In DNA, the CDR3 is TGCGCCAGCAGCTTGGGGGGTCGGAGCTCCTACGAGCAGTACTTC. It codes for CASSLGGRSSYEQYF.

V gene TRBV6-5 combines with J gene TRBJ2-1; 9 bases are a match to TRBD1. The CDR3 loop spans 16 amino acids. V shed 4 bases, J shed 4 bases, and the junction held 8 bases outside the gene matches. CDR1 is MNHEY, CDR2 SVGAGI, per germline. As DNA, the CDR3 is TGTGCCAGCAGTTTACGGGGACAGGGTTTTTACAATGAGCAGTTCTTC. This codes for CASSLRGQGFYNEQFF.

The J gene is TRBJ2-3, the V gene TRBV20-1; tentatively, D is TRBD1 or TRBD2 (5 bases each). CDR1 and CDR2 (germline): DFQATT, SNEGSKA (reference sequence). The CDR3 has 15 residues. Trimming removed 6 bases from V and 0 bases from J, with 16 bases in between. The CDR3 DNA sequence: TGCAGTGCCCCCAGGACGGGGCTGAGCACAGATACGCAGTATTTT. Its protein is CSAPRTGLSTDTQYF.

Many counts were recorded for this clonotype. CDR3 in DNA: TGTGCCAGCAGCTTCGGGACAGGGGGTTTCGAGCAGTACTTC. It encodes CASSFGTGGFEQYF. This chain uses TRBV11-2 with TRBJ2-7, with TRBD1 identical over 11 bases. V lost 3 bases to trimming and J lost 6 bases; unmatched junction nucleotides: 4. This CDR3 is 14 amino acids long. Per the germline V gene, CDR1 is SGHAT and CDR2 is FQNNGV. The complete variable domain, with remaining parts taken from reference TRBV11-2 and TRBJ2-7, reads EAGVAQSPRYKIIEKRQSVAFWCNPISGHATLYWYQQILGQGPKLLIQFQNNGVVDDSQLPKDRFSAERLKGVDSTLKIQPAKLEDSAVYLCASSFGTGGFEQYFGPGTRLTVT.

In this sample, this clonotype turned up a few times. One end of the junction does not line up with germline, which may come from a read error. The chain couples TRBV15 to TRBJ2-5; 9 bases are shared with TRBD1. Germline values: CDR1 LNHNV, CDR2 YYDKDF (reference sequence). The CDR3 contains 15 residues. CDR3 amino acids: CATSRDPTGGEAQYF. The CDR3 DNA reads TGTGCCACCAGCAGAGACCCGACAGGGGGAGAGGCCCAGTACTTC.

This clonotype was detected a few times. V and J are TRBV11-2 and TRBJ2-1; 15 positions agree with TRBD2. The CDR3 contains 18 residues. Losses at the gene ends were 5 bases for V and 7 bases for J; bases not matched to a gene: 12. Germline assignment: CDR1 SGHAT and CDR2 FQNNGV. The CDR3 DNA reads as TGTGCCAGCAGCGCCTCCGGGACTAGCGGGGGGCGTCTAAATGAGCAGTTCTTC. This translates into CASSASGTSGGRLNEQFF.

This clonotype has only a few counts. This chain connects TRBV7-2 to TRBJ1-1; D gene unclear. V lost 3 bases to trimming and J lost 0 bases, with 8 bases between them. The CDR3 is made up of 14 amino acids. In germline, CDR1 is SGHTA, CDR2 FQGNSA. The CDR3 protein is CASSFPALNTEAFF. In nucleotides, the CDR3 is TGTGCCAGCAGCTTTCCTGCATTGAACACTGAAGCTTTCTTT.